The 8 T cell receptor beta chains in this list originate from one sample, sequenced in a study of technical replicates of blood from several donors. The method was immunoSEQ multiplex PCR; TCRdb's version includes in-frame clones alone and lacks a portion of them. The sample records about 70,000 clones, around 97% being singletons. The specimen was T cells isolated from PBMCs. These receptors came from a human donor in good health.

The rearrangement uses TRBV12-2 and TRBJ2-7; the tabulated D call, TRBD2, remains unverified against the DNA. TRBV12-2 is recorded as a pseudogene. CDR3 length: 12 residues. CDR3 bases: TGTGCAAGTCGCTGCTTCCCAATGAGCGAGTACTTC. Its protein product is CASRCFPMSEYF.

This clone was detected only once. The CDR3 reads CASSQESGYEQYF. The CDR3 DNA reads TGTGCCAGCAGTCAGGAGAGCGGCTACGAGCAGTACTTC. J is TRBJ2-7 and V is TRBV6-4; a possible D gene is TRBD2 (5 bases). The CDR3 is 13 residues long. Germline V gene lookup returns CDR1 MRHNA and CDR2 SNTAGT. V dropped 5 bases and J dropped 3 bases, with 11 bases sitting between them.

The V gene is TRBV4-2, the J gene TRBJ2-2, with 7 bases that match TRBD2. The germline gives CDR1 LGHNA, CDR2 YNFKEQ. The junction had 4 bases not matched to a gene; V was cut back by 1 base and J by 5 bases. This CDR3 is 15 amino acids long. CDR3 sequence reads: CASSQGGGPTGELFF. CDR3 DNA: TGTGCCAGCAGCCAAGGGGGAGGGCCGACCGGGGAGCTGTTTTTT.

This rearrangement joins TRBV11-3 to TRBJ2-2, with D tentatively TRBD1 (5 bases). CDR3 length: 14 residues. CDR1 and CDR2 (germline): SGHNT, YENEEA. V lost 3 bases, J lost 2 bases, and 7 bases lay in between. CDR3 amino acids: CASSLTVNTGELFF. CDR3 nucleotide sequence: TGTGCCAGCAGCTTGACAGTCAACACCGGGGAGCTGTTTTTT.

This CDR3 is CASSYSTGGDTQYF. CDR3 DNA: TGTGCCAGCAGTTACTCGACGGGAGGGGATACGCAGTATTTT. The V call is TRBV6-5, the J call TRBJ2-3; 8 nucleotides line up with TRBD2. This CDR3 contains 14 residues. With V trimmed by 0 bases and J by 6 bases, 2 bases remained unmatched. Germline V gives CDR1 MNHEY, CDR2 SVGAGI.

DNA of the CDR3: TGTGCCAGCTCAGAGACCCCGGGACAGGGTAAGAGTGGCTACACCTTC. It yields the protein CASSETPGQGKSGYTF. The V and J genes are TRBV9 and TRBJ1-2, with 9 bases fitting TRBD1. The CDR3 consists of 16 residues. After removal of 7 bases from V and 7 bases from J, the junction contained 17 bases not matched to a gene. Per germline, CDR1 SGDLS and CDR2 YYNGEE.

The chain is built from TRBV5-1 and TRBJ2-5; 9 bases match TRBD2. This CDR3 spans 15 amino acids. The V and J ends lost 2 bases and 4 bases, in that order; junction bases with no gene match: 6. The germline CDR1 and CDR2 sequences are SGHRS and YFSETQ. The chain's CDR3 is CASSLATSGGETQYF. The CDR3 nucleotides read TGCGCCAGCAGCTTAGCGACTAGCGGTGGAGAGACCCAGTACTTC. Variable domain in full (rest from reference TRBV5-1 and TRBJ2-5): KAGVTQTPRYLIKTRGQQVTLSCSPISGHRSVSWYQQTPGQGLQFLFEYFSETQRNKGNFPGRFSGRQFSNSRSEMNVSTLELGDSALYLCASSLATSGGETQYFGPGTRLLVL.

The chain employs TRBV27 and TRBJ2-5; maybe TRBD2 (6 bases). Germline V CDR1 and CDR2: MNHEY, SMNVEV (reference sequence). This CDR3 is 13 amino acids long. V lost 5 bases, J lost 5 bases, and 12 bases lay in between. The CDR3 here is CASSPTRMETQYF. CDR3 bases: TGTGCCAGCAGTCCGACTAGGATGGAGACCCAGTACTTC.